These 6 T cell receptor beta chains came from one sample sequenced in a study of shared clonotypes between healthy human individuals. Sequencing used immunoSEQ multiplex PCR; TCRdb keeps in-frame clones, though not all of them. Of millions of clones in the sample, 95% were seen once. The sequenced sample consisted of naive CD4+ T cells sorted from blood. The subset was: CD45RA+ positively selected. Receptors were obtained from a man between 18 and 35 years old in good health.

The rearrangement links TRBV19 to TRBJ1-2, with TRBD1 matching over 9 bases. Trimming took 6 bases from V and 4 from J; bases not matched to a gene: 6. Germline CDR1 LNHDA, CDR2 SQIVND (reference sequence). The CDR3 has 14 amino acids. The CDR3 loop reads CASRPTGGSYGYTF. As DNA, the CDR3 is TGTGCCAGTAGACCCACAGGGGGCTCCTATGGCTACACCTTC.

The chain employs TRBV5-1 and TRBJ2-2, with D perhaps TRBD2 (5 bases). Germline lookup yields CDR1 SGHRS and CDR2 YFSETQ. Trimming pared 4 bases from V and 5 bases from J, leaving 15 bases between. This CDR3 comprises 15 residues. The CDR3 nucleotides read TGCGCCAGCAGCCCGGAGGCGATTTCGACCGGGGAGCTGTTTTTT. Translating it yields CASSPEAISTGELFF.

The V call is TRBV7-9, the J call TRBJ1-2, with 9 bases identical to TRBD1. Germline CDR1 reads SEHNR; CDR2 reads FQNEAQ (reference sequence). Unmatched junction bases numbered 5, after V lost 5 bases and J lost 4 bases. The CDR3 loop spans 14 amino acids. The CDR3 reads CASSRTGGPYGYTF. In nucleotides, the CDR3 is TGTGCCAGCAGCCGAACAGGGGGCCCCTATGGCTACACCTTC.

Here the CDR3 DNA reads TGTGCCAGCAGTCCCCCGGCTTCACCCCTCCACTTT. Protein: CASSPPASPLHF. The J gene is TRBJ1-6, the V gene TRBV2; no clear D gene. Germline CDR1 and CDR2: SNHLY and FYNNEI. This CDR3 spans 12 amino acids. V was shortened by 5 bases and J by 9 bases, with 8 bases between the two germline ends.

This rearrangement joins TRBV7-9 to TRBJ1-4, with D possibly being TRBD1 (6 bases). With 1 base removed from V and 4 bases from J, the gap between germline ends came to 10 bases. Germline CDR1 SEHNR, CDR2 FQNEAQ (reference sequence). The CDR3 extends over 15 amino acids. The CDR3 loop reads CASSLGDTYNEKLFF. Here the CDR3 DNA reads TGTGCCAGCAGCTTAGGGGACACATATAATGAAAAACTGTTTTTT.

Comment on this clone: This sample also contains other DNA sequences that code for the same CDR3. The V gene is TRBV29-1, the J gene TRBJ2-3; D is undetermined. This CDR3 region has 12 residues. Per the germline V gene, CDR1 is SQVTM and CDR2 is ANQGSEA. Trimming shortened V by 4 bases and J by 0 bases, and 5 bases separated the two germline ends. The CDR3 DNA reads as TGCAGCGTTGGGCAAAGCACAGATACGCAGTATTTT. Protein product: CSVGQSTDTQYF.